This T cell receptor beta chain was observed in a study of cytomegalovirus exposure and HLA in healthy donors. The study's findings and limits: In a later analysis, TCR beta V- and J-gene trimming showed a link to a missense DCLRE1C variant.

A word on this clone: The antigen is undetermined.

Primers for the PCR totalled 60 Vbeta and 13 Jbeta. Libraries were prepared by immunoSEQ multiplex PCR; TCRdb keeps only in-frame clonotypes and omits some of them. The sample includes 200,000 to 250,000 clones, about three quarters seen only once; the top ten take less than 3%. V lost 0 bases, J lost 6 bases, and 8 bases lay in between. Germline lookup yields CDR1 MRHNA and CDR2 SNTAGT. CDR3 length: 14 residues. The sequenced material came from PBMCs. This sequence was found in a woman aged 55 to 70 in good health and CMV-seropositive. The chain recombines TRBV6-4 with TRBJ1-4; D may be TRBD1 (5 bases). The CDR3 DNA is TGTGCCAGCAGTGACTCTGACAGAGATGAAAAACTGTTTTTT. Translated, it gives CASSDSDRDEKLFF.